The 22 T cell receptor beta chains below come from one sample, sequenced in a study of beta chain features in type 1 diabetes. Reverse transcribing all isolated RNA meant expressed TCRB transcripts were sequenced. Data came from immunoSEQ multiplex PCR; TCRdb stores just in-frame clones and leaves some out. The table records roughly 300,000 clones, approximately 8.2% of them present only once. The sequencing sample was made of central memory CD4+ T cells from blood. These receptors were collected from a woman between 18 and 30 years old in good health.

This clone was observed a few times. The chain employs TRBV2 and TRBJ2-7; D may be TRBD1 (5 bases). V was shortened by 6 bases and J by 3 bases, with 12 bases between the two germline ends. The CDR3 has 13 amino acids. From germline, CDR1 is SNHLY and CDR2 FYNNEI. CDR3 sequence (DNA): TGTGCCAGCAGACAGGTCACGTACTACGAGCAGTACTTC. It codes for CASRQVTYYEQYF.

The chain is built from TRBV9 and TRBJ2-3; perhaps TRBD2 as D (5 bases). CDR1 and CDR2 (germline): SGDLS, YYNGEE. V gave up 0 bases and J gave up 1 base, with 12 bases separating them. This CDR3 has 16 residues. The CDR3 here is CASSVGYSGGTDTQYF. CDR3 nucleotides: TGTGCCAGCAGCGTAGGTTACAGCGGAGGCACAGATACGCAGTATTTT.

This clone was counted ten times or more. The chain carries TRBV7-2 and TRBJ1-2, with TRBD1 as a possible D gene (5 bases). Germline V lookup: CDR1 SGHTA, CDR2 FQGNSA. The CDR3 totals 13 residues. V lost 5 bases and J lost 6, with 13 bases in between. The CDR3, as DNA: TGTGCCAGCAGCCTCGACAGACTGGATGGCTACACCTTC. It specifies CASSLDRLDGYTF. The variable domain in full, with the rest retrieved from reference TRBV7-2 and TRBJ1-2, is GAGVSQSPSNKVTEKGKDVELRCDPISGHTALYWYRQSLGQGLEFLIYFQGNSAPDKSGLPSDRFSAERTGGSVSTLTIQRTQQEDSAVYLCASSLDRLDGYTFGSGTRLTVV.

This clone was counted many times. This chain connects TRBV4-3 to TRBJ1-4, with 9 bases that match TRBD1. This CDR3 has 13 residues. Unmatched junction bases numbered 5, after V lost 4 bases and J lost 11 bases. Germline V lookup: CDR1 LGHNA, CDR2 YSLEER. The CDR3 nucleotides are TGCGCCAGCAGCCCTTGGACAGGGGAGAAACTGTTTTTT. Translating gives CASSPWTGEKLFF.

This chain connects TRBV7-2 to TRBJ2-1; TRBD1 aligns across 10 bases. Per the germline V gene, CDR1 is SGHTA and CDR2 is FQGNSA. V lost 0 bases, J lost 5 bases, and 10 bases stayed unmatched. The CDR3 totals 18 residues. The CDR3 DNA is TGTGCCAGCAGCTTAGCTAGGGGGGGACAGGGGCGAAACAATGAGCAGTTCTTC. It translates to CASSLARGGQGRNNEQFF.

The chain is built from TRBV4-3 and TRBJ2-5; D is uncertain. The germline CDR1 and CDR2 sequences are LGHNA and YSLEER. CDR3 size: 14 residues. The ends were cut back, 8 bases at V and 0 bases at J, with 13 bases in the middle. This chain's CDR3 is CASALGRNQETQYF. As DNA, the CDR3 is TGCGCCAGCGCCCTAGGGCGTAACCAAGAGACCCAGTACTTC.

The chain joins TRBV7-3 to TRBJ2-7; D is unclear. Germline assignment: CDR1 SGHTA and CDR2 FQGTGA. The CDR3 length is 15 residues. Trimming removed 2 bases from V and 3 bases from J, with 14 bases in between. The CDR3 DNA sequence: TGTGCCAGCAGCTTAGATCTGGTCCTGATCTACGAGCAGTACTTC. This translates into CASSLDLVLIYEQYF.

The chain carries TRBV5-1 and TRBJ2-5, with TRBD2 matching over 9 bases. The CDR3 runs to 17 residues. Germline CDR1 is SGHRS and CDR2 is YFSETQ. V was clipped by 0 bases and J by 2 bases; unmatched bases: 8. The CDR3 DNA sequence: TGCGCCAGCAGCTTGGAGTTCTTAGCGGGAGTACAAGAGACCCAGTACTTC. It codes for CASSLEFLAGVQETQYF. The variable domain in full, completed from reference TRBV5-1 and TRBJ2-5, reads KAGVTQTPRYLIKTRGQQVTLSCSPISGHRSVSWYQQTPGQGLQFLFEYFSETQRNKGNFPGRFSGRQFSNSRSEMNVSTLELGDSALYLCASSLEFLAGVQETQYFGPGTRLLVL.

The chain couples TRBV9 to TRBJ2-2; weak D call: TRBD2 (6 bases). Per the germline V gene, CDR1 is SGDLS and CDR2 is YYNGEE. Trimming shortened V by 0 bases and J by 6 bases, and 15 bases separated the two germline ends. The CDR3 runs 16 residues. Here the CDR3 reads CASSVGLGGLAGELFF. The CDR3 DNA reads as TGTGCCAGCAGCGTAGGCCTAGGAGGGCTGGCCGGGGAGCTGTTTTTT.

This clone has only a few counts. The CDR3 here is CASSLGYTYNEQFF. CDR3 coding DNA: TGTGCCAGCAGCTTAGGGTACACATACAATGAGCAGTTCTTC. The rearrangement joins TRBV11-2 to TRBJ2-1; the D is unclear. V was shortened by 1 base and J by 4 bases, with 8 bases between the two germline ends. Germline loops: CDR1 SGHAT, CDR2 FQNNGV. The CDR3 is made up of 14 amino acids.

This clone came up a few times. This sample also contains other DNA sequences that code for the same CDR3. Written as DNA, the CDR3 is TGTGCCAGCAGCTTGGGTCCGGGAGGCGCAGATACGCAGTATTTT. Translation: CASSLGPGGADTQYF. This chain links TRBV5-6 with TRBJ2-3, with 7 bases lining up with TRBD2. This CDR3 contains 15 residues. With V trimmed by 0 bases and J by 4 bases, 5 bases remained unmatched. Germline V gene data show CDR1 as SGHDT and CDR2 as YYEEEE.

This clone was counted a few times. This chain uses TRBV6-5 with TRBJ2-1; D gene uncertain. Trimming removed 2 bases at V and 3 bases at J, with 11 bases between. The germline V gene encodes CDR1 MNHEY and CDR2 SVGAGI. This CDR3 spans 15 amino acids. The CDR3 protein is CASSYTTASYNEQFF. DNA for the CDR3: TGTGCCAGCAGTTACACCACAGCGAGCTACAATGAGCAGTTCTTC.

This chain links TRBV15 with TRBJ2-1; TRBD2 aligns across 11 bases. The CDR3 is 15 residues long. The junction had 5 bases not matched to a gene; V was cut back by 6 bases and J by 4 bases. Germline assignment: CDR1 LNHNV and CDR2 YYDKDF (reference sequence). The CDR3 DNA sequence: TGTGCCACCAGACCTACTAGCGGGAGTTACAATGAGCAGTTCTTC. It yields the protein CATRPTSGSYNEQFF.

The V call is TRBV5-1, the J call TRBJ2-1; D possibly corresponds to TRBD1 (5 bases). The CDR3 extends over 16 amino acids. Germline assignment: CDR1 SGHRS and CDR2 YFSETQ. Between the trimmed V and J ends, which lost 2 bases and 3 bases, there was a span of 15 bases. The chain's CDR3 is CASSLQQVTNYNEQFF. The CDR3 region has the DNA TGCGCCAGCAGCTTACAACAGGTGACCAACTACAATGAGCAGTTCTTC. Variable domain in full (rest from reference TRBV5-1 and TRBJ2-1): KAGVTQTPRYLIKTRGQQVTLSCSPISGHRSVSWYQQTPGQGLQFLFEYFSETQRNKGNFPGRFSGRQFSNSRSEMNVSTLELGDSALYLCASSLQQVTNYNEQFFGPGTRLTVL.

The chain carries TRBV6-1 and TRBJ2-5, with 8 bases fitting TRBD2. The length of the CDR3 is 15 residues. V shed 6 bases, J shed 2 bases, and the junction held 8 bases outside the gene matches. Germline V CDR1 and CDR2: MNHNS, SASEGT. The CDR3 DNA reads TGTGCCAGCAGGCAAGCGGGAGCGGGGCAAGAGACCCAGTACTTC. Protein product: CASRQAGAGQETQYF.

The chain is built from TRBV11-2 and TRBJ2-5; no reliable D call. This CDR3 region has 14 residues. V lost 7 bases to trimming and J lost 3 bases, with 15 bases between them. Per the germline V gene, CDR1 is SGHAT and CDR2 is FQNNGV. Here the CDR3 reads CASKVLGREETQYF. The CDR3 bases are TGTGCCAGCAAGGTTCTAGGTCGGGAAGAGACCCAGTACTTC.

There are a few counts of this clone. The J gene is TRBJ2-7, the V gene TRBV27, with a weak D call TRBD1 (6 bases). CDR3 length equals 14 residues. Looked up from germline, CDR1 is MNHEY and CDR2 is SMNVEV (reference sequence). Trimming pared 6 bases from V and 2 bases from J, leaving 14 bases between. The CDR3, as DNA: TGTGCCAGCAGACGCACAGGGATCACCTACGAGCAGTACTTC. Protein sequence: CASRRTGITYEQYF.

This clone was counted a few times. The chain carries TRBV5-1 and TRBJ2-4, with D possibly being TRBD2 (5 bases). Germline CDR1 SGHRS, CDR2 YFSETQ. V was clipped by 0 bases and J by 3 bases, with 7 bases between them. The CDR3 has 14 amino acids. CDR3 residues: CASSLGRDKNIQYF. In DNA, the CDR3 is TGCGCCAGCAGCTTGGGTCGGGACAAAAACATTCAGTACTTC.

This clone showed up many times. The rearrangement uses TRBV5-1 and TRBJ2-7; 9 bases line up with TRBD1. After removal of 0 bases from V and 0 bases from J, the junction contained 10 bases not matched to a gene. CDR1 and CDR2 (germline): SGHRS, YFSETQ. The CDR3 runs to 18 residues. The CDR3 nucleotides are TGCGCCAGCAGCTTGGAGGGACAGGGACTACTTATCTCCTACGAGCAGTACTTC. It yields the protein CASSLEGQGLLISYEQYF.

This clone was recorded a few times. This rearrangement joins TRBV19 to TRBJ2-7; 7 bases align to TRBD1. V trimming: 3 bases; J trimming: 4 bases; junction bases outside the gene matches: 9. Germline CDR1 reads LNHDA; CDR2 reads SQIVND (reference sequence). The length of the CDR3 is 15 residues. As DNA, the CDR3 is TGTGCCAGTAGTATCGCCCGGACAGGATCGTACGAGCAGTACTTC. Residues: CASSIARTGSYEQYF.

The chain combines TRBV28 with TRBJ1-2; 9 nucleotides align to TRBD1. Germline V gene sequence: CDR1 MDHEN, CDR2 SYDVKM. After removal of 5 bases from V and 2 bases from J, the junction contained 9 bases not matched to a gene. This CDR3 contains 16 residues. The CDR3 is CASSSLGQGRNYGYTF. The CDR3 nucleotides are TGTGCCAGCAGTAGCCTTGGACAGGGGAGAAACTATGGCTACACCTTC.

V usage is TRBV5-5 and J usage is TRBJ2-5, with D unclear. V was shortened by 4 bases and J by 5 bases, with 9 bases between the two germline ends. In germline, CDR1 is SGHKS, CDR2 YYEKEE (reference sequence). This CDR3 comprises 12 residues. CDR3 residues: CASSGNGETQYF. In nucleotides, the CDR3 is TGTGCCAGCAGCGGAAACGGGGAGACCCAGTACTTC.